The clone carrying this TCR beta chain appeared once. The antigen is not known. The data originate from a study of OX40 agonist ivuxolimab in advanced cancers. Study-level information: Having had anti-PD-1, anti-PD-L1 or anti-CTLA-4 therapy before was allowed, and roughly 38% had some.

Points from the study as a whole: Expanded clones were, on average, more numerous among CD8+ T cells than CD4+.

Produced via immunoSEQ multiplex PCR; TCRdb's table is partial and in-frame only. The profile covers over 9,000 clones, with roughly 84% appearing a single time and about a tenth taken by the ten largest. The receptor's source is an adult with an advanced solid tumor such as melanoma, head and neck, liver or kidney cancer. Sequenced here: CD4+ or CD8+ T cells sorted from blood, sampled in a trial of the OX40 agonist ivuxolimab.

The CDR3 loop reads CASSPPGPNTGELFF. CDR3 bases: TGTGCCAGCTCACCACCGGGACCTAACACCGGGGAGCTGTTTTTT. The rearrangement joins TRBV18 to TRBJ2-2; possibly TRBD1 or TRBD2 for D (5 bases each). V lost 0 bases to trimming and J lost 2 bases, with 7 bases between them. CDR3 size: 15 residues. CDR1 is KGHSH, CDR2 LQKENI, per germline.